This TCR beta chain was recovered during a study of blood T cell repertoires in COVID-19. TCRdb's copy holds only in-frame clones and misses some; the assay was immunoSEQ multiplex PCR. The repertoire holds about 140,000 clones, with approximately 80% as singletons. The source of this sequence is a woman between 18 and 29 years old who had been exposed to COVID-19. Material for sequencing was PBMCs or T cells enriched from blood (not recorded which).

The CDR3 is CASSPPATTTEAFF. The CDR3 DNA sequence: TGTGCCAGCTCACCACCGGCAACAACCACTGAAGCTTTCTTT. This rearrangement joins TRBV18 to TRBJ1-1; D ambiguous. The CDR3 is 14 residues long. V gave up 0 bases and J gave up 4 bases, with 9 bases separating them. The V gene's germline CDR1 is KGHSH and CDR2 LQKENI. The full variable domain, with the rest looked up from reference TRBV18 and TRBJ1-1, is NAGVMQNPRHLVRRRGQEARLRCSPMKGHSHVYWYRQLPEEGLKFMVYLQKENIIDESGMPKERFSAEFPKEGPSILRIQQVVRGDSAAYFCASSPPATTTEAFFGQGTRLTVV.